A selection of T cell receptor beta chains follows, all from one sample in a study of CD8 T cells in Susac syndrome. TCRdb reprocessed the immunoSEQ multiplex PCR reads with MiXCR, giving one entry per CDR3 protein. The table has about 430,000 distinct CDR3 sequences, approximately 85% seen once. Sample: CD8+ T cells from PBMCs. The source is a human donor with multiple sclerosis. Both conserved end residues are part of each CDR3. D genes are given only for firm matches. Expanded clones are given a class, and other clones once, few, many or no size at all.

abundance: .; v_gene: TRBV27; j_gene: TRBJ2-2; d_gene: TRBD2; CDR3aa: CASSLTSGPTGELFF; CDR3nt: TGTGCCAGCAGTTTGACTAGCGGGCCCACCGGGGAGCTGTTTTTT
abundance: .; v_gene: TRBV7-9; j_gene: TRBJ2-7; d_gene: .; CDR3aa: CASSLWGLTYEQYF; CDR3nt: TGTGCCAGCAGCTTATGGGGTCTCACCTACGAGCAGTACTTC
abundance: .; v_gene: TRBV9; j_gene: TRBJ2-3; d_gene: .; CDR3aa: CASSVAGARSTDTQYF; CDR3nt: TGTGCCAGCAGCGTAGCTGGAGCGAGAAGCACAGATACGCAGTATTTT
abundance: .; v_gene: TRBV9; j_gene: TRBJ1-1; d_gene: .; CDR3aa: CASSVAPLQSTEAFF; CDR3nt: TGTGCCAGCAGCGTAGCCCCCCTTCAGAGCACTGAAGCTTTCTTT
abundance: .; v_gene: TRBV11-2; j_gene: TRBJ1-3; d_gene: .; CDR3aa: CASSRAGAPSGNTIYF; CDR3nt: TGTGCCAGCAGCCGCGCGGGGGCCCCCTCTGGAAACACCATATATTTT
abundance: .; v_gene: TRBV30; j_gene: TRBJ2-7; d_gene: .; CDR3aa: CAWNLGTDLVEQYF; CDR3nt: TGTGCCTGGAACCTAGGGACGGACTTGGTCGAGCAGTACTTC
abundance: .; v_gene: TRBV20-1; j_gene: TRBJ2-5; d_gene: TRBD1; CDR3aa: CSARGQGRGNQETQYF; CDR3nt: TGCAGTGCTAGGGGACAGGGGAGGGGAAATCAAGAGACCCAGTACTTC
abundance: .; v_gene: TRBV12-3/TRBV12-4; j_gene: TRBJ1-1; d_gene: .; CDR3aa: CASSFEGPQYTEAFF; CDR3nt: TGTGCCAGCAGTTTTGAAGGACCACAGTACACTGAAGCTTTCTTT
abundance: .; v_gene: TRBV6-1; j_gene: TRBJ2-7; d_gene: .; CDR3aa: CASSSGPPYEQYF; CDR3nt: TGTGCCAGCAGTTCCGGACCTCCCTACGAGCAGTACTTC
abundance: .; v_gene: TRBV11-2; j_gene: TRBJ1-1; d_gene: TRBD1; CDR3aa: CASSLWSGTGDTEAFF; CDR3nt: TGTGCCAGCAGCTTATGGTCCGGGACAGGGGACACTGAAGCTTTCTTT
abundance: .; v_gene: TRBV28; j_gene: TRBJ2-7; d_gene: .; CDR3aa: CASSSSGNRYEQYF; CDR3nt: TGTGCCAGCAGTTCGTCCGGGAATCGGTACGAGCAGTACTTC
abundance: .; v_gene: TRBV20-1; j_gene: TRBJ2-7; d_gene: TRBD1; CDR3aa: CSARDLGGTGDRAFRDEQYF; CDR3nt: TGCAGTGCTAGAGATTTGGGGGGGACGGGGGACAGGGCCTTTCGGGACGAGCAGTACTTC
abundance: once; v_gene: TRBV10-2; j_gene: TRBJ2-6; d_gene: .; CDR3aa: CASKDSSGANVLTF; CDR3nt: TGCGCCAGCAAAGACAGCTCTGGGGCCAACGTCCTGACTTTC
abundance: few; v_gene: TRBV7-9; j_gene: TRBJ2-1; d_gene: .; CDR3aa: CASSLAGTGDTDEQFF; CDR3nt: TGTGCCAGCAGCTTGGCCGGGACGGGGGACACCGATGAGCAGTTCTTC
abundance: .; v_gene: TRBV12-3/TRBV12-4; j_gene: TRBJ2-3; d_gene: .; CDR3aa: CASTTAGSTDTQYF; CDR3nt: TGTGCCAGCACCACGGCAGGGAGCACAGATACGCAGTATTTT